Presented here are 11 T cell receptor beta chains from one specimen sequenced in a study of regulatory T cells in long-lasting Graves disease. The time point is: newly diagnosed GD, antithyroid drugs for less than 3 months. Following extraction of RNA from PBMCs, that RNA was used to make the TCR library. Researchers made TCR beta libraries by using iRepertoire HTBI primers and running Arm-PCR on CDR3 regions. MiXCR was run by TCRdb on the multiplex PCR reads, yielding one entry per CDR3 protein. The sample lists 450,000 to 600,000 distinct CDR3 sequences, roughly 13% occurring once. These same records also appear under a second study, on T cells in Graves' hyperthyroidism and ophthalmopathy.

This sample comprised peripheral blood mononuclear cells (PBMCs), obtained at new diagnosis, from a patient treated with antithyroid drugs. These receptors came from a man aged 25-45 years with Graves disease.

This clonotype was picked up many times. The DNA of the CDR3 is TGCAGTGCTAGGTCCGGGACTAGTGTTTCAGATACGCAGTATTTT. It specifies CSARSGTSVSDTQYF. The chain carries TRBV20-1 and TRBJ2-3, with TRBD2 matching 8 bases. The trim removed 3 bases at V and 4 bases at J, leaving 9 bases unmatched. The CDR3 extends over 15 amino acids. Germline-derived CDR1 and CDR2 are DFQATT and SNEGSKA (reference sequence).

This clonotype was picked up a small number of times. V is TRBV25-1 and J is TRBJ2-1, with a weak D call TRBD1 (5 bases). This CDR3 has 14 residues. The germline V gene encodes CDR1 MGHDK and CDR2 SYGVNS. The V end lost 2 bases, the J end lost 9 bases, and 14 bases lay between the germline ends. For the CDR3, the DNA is TGTGCCAGCAGTGAACCAGGGCTGGCGTTTGAGCAGTTCTTC. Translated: CASSEPGLAFEQFF.

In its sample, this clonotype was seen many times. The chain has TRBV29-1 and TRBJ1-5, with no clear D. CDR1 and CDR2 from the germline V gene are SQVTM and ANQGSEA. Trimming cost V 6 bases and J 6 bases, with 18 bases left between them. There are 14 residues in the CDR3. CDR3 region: CSVQTESDRQPQHF. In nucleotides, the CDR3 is TGCAGCGTACAGACCGAATCGGATCGTCAGCCCCAGCATTTT.

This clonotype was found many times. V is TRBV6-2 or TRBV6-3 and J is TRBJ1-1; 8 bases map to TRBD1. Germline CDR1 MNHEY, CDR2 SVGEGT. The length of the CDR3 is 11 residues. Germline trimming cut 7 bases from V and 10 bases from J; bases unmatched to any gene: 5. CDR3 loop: CASTQGQGAFF. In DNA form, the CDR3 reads TGTGCCAGCACCCAAGGACAGGGAGCTTTCTTT.

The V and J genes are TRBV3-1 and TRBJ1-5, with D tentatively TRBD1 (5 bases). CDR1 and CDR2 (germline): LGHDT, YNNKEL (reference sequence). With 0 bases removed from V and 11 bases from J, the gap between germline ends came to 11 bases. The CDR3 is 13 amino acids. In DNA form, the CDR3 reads TGTGCCAGCAGCCAAGAAATTCGGGGGACCCAGCATTTT. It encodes CASSQEIRGTQHF.

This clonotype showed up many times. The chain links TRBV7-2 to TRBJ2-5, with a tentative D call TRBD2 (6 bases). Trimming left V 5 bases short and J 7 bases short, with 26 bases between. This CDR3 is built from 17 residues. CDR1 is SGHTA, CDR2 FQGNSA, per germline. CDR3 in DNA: TGTGCCAGCAGCCAACTTGGGCCCTCTGGGGGAGCGGGGACCCAGTACTTC. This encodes CASSQLGPSGGAGTQYF.

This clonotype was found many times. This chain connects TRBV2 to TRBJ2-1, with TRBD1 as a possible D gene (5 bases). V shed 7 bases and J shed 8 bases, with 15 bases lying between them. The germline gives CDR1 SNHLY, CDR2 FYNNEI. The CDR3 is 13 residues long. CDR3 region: CASTENRGDEQFF. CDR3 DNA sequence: TGTGCCAGCACCGAGAATAGGGGCGATGAGCAGTTCTTC.

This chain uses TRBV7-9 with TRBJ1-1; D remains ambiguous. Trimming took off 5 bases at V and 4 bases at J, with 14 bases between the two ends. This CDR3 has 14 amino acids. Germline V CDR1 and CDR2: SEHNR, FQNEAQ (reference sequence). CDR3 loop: CASSPVMRGTEAFF. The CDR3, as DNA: TGTGCCAGCAGCCCGGTGATGCGGGGCACTGAAGCTTTCTTT.

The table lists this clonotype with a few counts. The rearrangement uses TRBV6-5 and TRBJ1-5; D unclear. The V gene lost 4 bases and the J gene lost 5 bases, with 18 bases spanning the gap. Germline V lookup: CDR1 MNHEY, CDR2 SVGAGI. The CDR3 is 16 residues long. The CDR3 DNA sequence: TGTGCCAGCAGTTTGGTCGGCAGGTCGGGCCATCAGCCCCAGCATTTT. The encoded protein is CASSLVGRSGHQPQHF.

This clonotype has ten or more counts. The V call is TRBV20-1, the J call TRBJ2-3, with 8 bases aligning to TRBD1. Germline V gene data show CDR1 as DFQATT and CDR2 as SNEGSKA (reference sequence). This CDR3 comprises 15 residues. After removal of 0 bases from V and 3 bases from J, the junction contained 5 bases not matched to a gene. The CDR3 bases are TGCAGTGCTAGAGACGGACAGGGTGGGACAGATACGCAGTATTTT. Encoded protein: CSARDGQGGTDTQYF.

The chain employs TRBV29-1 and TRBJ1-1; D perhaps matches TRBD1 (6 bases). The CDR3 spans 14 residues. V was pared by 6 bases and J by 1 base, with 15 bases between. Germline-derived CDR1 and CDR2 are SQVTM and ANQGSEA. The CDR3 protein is CSVVTRTANTEAFF. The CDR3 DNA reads TGCAGCGTCGTGACCCGGACAGCGAACACTGAAGCTTTCTTT.